Listed here are 26 T cell receptor beta chains from one sample, sequenced in a study of OX40 agonist ivuxolimab in advanced cancers. The table came from immunoSEQ multiplex PCR; TCRdb's copy has only in-frame clones and leaves some out. The data hold about 130,000 clones, with less than 95% observed a single time. The sample was CD4+ or CD8+ T cells sorted from blood, taken in a trial of the OX40 agonist ivuxolimab. Source of these receptors: an adult with an advanced solid tumor such as melanoma, head and neck, liver or kidney cancer.

The chain recombines TRBV5-1 with TRBJ2-7; 9 bases align to TRBD1. J gave up 3 bases and V 0 bases, and 1 base lay outside the gene matches. Germline assignment: CDR1 SGHRS and CDR2 YFSETQ. The CDR3 contains 14 residues. The CDR3 nucleotides are TGCGCCAGCAGCTTGGGACAGGGGGGCTACGAGCAGTACTTC. As protein: CASSLGQGGYEQYF.

The rearrangement links TRBV6-5 to TRBJ1-5; D uncertain. Trimming removed 3 bases at V and 2 bases at J, with 8 bases between. Germline loops: CDR1 MNHEY, CDR2 SVGAGI. The CDR3 has 14 amino acids. For the CDR3, the DNA is TGTGCCAGCAGTTATGCGTGGGGCAATCAGCCCCAGCATTTT. Amino acids: CASSYAWGNQPQHF.

The chain links TRBV6-4 to TRBJ2-7; 7 bases fit TRBD1. Germline CDR1 MRHNA, CDR2 SNTAGT. J lost 2 bases, V lost 0 bases, and 10 bases had no gene match. The length of the CDR3 is 17 residues. In DNA, the CDR3 is TGTGCCAGCAGTGACTCATTGACATCGACAGGGACCTACGAGCAGTACTTC. The encoded protein is CASSDSLTSTGTYEQYF.

This chain connects TRBV6-5 to TRBJ2-5, with 13 bases matching TRBD2. CDR3 length equals 15 residues. The V and J ends lost 6 bases and 6 bases, in that order; junction bases with no gene match: 7. Germline V gene sequence: CDR1 MNHEY, CDR2 SVGAGI. The CDR3 region has the DNA TGTGCCAGCAGCCCTGGACTAGCGGGAGTACAGACCCAGTACTTC. It yields the protein CASSPGLAGVQTQYF.

This clone was detected once. The gene calls are TRBV30 and TRBJ1-1, with D unclear. V was clipped by 3 bases and J by 4 bases, with 12 bases between them. Germline values: CDR1 GTSNPN, CDR2 SVGIG (reference sequence). This CDR3 region has 13 residues. The CDR3 sequence is CAWSGPSATEAFF. In DNA, the CDR3 is TGTGCCTGGAGCGGGCCATCGGCCACTGAAGCTTTCTTT.

The chain recombines TRBV9 with TRBJ1-2; 9 nucleotides match TRBD1. V shed 4 bases, J shed 7 bases, and the junction held 5 bases outside the gene matches. CDR3 length equals 13 residues. The V gene's germline CDR1 is SGDLS and CDR2 YYNGEE. This CDR3 reads CASSTDRGIGYTF. The CDR3 DNA follows: TGTGCCAGCAGCACCGACAGGGGGATTGGCTACACCTTC.

The chain recombines TRBV4-1 with TRBJ2-5, with D perhaps TRBD1 or TRBD2 (5 bases each). CDR3 length: 20 residues. V shed 0 bases and J shed 3 bases, with 26 bases lying between them. Germline-derived CDR1 and CDR2 are MGHRA and YSYEKL. CDR3 protein: CASSQDWGDSAYLAKETQYF. The CDR3 nucleotides are TGCGCCAGCAGCCAAGATTGGGGAGACAGCGCGTACCTAGCCAAAGAGACCCAGTACTTC.

CDR3 sequence: CASSYSASRREKLFF. For the CDR3, the DNA is TGTGCCAGCAGTTACTCCGCCTCGCGGCGGGAAAAACTGTTTTTT. The rearrangement uses TRBV6-5 and TRBJ1-4; no clear D gene. Germline CDR1 and CDR2: MNHEY and SVGAGI. Trimming took off 0 bases at V and 8 bases at J, with 13 bases between the two ends. The CDR3 extends over 15 amino acids.

Points on this clone: Other DNA sequences in this specimen translate into the identical CDR3. The chain uses TRBV18 and TRBJ2-1; D call uncertain. The CDR3 runs to 13 residues. V lost 0 bases and J 4 bases, leaving 4 bases between the germline ends. Per germline, CDR1 KGHSH and CDR2 LQKENI. Here the CDR3 reads CASSPPTYNEQFF. DNA for the CDR3: TGTGCCAGCTCACCACCTACTTACAATGAGCAGTTCTTC. Filled out from reference TRBV18 and TRBJ2-1, the complete variable domain reads NAGVMQNPRHLVRRRGQEARLRCSPMKGHSHVYWYRQLPEEGLKFMVYLQKENIIDESGMPKERFSAEFPKEGPSILRIQQVVRGDSAAYFCASSPPTYNEQFFGPGTRLTVL.

The chain is built from TRBV14 and TRBJ1-2; 8 nucleotides match TRBD1. The J segment lost 6 bases and the V segment lost 2 bases, leaving 11 bases of the junction unmatched. This CDR3 is built from 16 residues. Germline CDR1 is SGHDN and CDR2 is FVKESK. The CDR3 is CASSQRDRTPGDGYTF. The CDR3 bases are TGTGCCAGCAGCCAAAGGGACAGGACCCCAGGGGATGGCTACACCTTC. Complete variable domain (other parts from reference TRBV14 and TRBJ1-2): EAGVTQFPSHSVIEKGQTVTLRCDPISGHDNLYWYRRVMGKEIKFLLHFVKESKQDESGMPNNRFLAERTGGTYSTLKVQPAELEDSGVYFCASSQRDRTPGDGYTFGSGTRLTVV.

V gene TRBV11-2 combines with J gene TRBJ2-4, with 7 bases identical to TRBD2. CDR1 and CDR2 (germline): SGHAT, FQNNGV. Trimming took 1 base from V and 10 from J; bases not matched to a gene: 4. The CDR3 runs to 13 residues. The CDR3 DNA follows: TGTGCCAGCAGCTTAGGTGGGGGAGGGATTCAGTACTTC. Its translation: CASSLGGGGIQYF.

This chain joins TRBV29-1 and TRBJ1-2; tentatively, D is TRBD1 (6 bases). CDR3 length: 16 residues. CDR1 SQVTM and CDR2 ANQGSEA come from the germline V gene. Trimming took 0 bases from V and 8 from J, leaving 22 bases between them. The CDR3 DNA reads TGCAGCGTTGAAGATCCGGGGCGGGGGGCTCCTGAGGGCTACACCTTC. Encoded protein: CSVEDPGRGAPEGYTF.

The gene calls are TRBV9 and TRBJ1-2, with D unresolved. The V gene lost 3 bases and the J gene lost 9 bases, with 27 bases spanning the gap. The CDR3 covers 17 residues. The germline V gene has CDR1 SGDLS and CDR2 YYNGEE. The CDR3 region is CASSASLTGPWKGRYTF. DNA for the CDR3: TGTGCCAGCAGCGCGTCCCTAACCGGGCCTTGGAAGGGTCGCTACACCTTC.

The chain couples TRBV28 to TRBJ1-1; the match to TRBD1 covers 11 bases. J was trimmed by 5 bases and V by 3 bases; bases with no gene match: 5. From germline, CDR1 is MDHEN and CDR2 SYDVKM. This CDR3 has 15 residues. As DNA, the CDR3 is TGTGCCAGCAGTTTGGCGGACAGGGGGCATACTGAAGCTTTCTTT. It codes for CASSLADRGHTEAFF.

This chain uses TRBV4-2 with TRBJ2-3, with D possibly TRBD2 on 6 matching bases. The CDR3 extends over 16 amino acids. From germline, CDR1 is LGHNA and CDR2 YNFKEQ. The ends were cut back, 1 base at V and 3 bases at J, with 14 bases in the middle. CDR3 in DNA: TGTGCCAGCAGCCAAGGGCGGACTCGGGAGACAGATACGCAGTATTTT. This codes for CASSQGRTRETDTQYF.

The CDR3 spells CASSSASANTEAFF. CDR3 DNA: TGCGCCAGCAGCTCCGCATCAGCGAACACTGAAGCTTTCTTT. The V and J genes are TRBV5-1 and TRBJ1-1; D unclear. V gave up 3 bases and J gave up 1 base, with 10 bases separating them. CDR3 length: 14 amino acids. Germline V lookup: CDR1 SGHRS, CDR2 YFSETQ. Based on the CDR3 plus reference TRBV5-1 and TRBJ1-1, the full variable domain is KAGVTQTPRYLIKTRGQQVTLSCSPISGHRSVSWYQQTPGQGLQFLFEYFSETQRNKGNFPGRFSGRQFSNSRSEMNVSTLELGDSALYLCASSSASANTEAFFGQGTRLTVV.

The V call is TRBV6-5, the J call TRBJ1-3; D gene uncertain. The CDR3 has 15 residues. Trimming left V 5 bases short and J 1 base short, with 12 bases between. The germline CDR1 and CDR2 sequences are MNHEY and SVGAGI. The CDR3 DNA is TGTGCCAGCAGTGCCAACCGGGTTTCTGGAAACACCATATATTTT. This codes for CASSANRVSGNTIYF.

The rearrangement joins TRBV7-8 to TRBJ2-7; the match to TRBD2 covers 12 bases. The germline V gene encodes CDR1 SGHVS and CDR2 FQNEAQ. V trimming: 5 bases; J trimming: 4 bases; junction bases outside the gene matches: 6. This CDR3 comprises 15 residues. This chain's CDR3 is CASSPRGTSGYEQYF. CDR3 nucleotides: TGTGCCAGCAGCCCCAGGGGGACTAGCGGGTACGAGCAGTACTTC. Full variable domain (outside the CDR3, taken from reference TRBV7-8 and TRBJ2-7): GAGVSQSPRYKVAKRGQDVALRCDPISGHVSLFWYQQALGQGPEFLTYFQNEAQLDKSGLPSDRFFAERPEGSVSTLKIQRTQQEDSAVYLCASSPRGTSGYEQYFGPGTRLTVT.

The chain joins TRBV18 to TRBJ2-3, with D maybe TRBD2 (6 bases). Trimming removed 2 bases from V and 1 base from J, with 10 bases in between. The CDR3 is made up of 15 amino acids. Germline values: CDR1 KGHSH, CDR2 LQKENI. The CDR3 spells CASSPRRDGTDTQYF. The DNA of the CDR3 is TGTGCCAGCTCACCAAGGAGGGACGGCACAGATACGCAGTATTTT. Full variable domain (missing parts from reference TRBV18 and TRBJ2-3): NAGVMQNPRHLVRRRGQEARLRCSPMKGHSHVYWYRQLPEEGLKFMVYLQKENIIDESGMPKERFSAEFPKEGPSILRIQQVVRGDSAAYFCASSPRRDGTDTQYFGPGTRLTVL.

V gene TRBV9 combines with J gene TRBJ2-5; D remains ambiguous. Germline V gene sequence: CDR1 SGDLS, CDR2 YYNGEE. Trimming shortened V by 3 bases and J by 5 bases, and 14 bases separated the two germline ends. The CDR3 extends over 14 amino acids. The CDR3 bases are TGTGCCAGCAGCGCGGTGGGGTTGTTGGAGACCCAGTACTTC. Encoded protein: CASSAVGLLETQYF. The full variable domain, its missing parts supplied by reference TRBV9 and TRBJ2-5, is DSGVTQTPKHLITATGQRVTLRCSPRSGDLSVYWYQQSLDQGLQFLIQYYNGEERAKGNILERFSAQQFPDLHSELNLSSLELGDSALYFCASSAVGLLETQYFGPGTRLLVL.

J is TRBJ1-6 and V is TRBV10-3; the D gene is possibly TRBD1 (5 bases). Germline CDR1 and CDR2: ENHRY and SYGVKD. The CDR3 sequence is 17 residues long. The V end lost 0 bases, the J end lost 0 bases, and 9 bases lay between the germline ends. CDR3 in amino acids: CAISESSGGSYNSPLHF. In nucleotides, the CDR3 is TGTGCCATCAGTGAGTCGAGCGGGGGCTCCTATAATTCACCCCTCCACTTT.

This clone was seen a single time. The rearrangement joins TRBV28 to TRBJ1-4, with 8 bases matching TRBD1. Looked up from germline, CDR1 is MDHEN and CDR2 is SYDVKM. CDR3 length: 15 amino acids. V lost 2 bases to trimming and J lost 8 bases; unmatched junction nucleotides: 7. CDR3 DNA sequence: TGTGCCAGCAGTTTAAATGACAGGGGTAGGGAAAAACTGTTTTTT. As protein: CASSLNDRGREKLFF.

The chain uses TRBV28 and TRBJ2-7, with TRBD1 as a possible D gene (6 bases). The CDR3 runs 14 residues. The ends were cut back, 8 bases at V and 0 bases at J, with 14 bases in the middle. Germline V gene sequence: CDR1 MDHEN, CDR2 SYDVKM. The CDR3 sequence: CASCRQDSSYEQYF. As DNA, the CDR3 is TGTGCCAGCTGCCGACAGGATAGCTCCTACGAGCAGTACTTC. Full variable domain (remainder filled in from reference TRBV28 and TRBJ2-7): DVKVTQSSRYLVKRTGEKVFLECVQDMDHENMFWYRQDPGLGLRLIYFSYDVKMKEKGDIPEGYSVSREKKERFSLILESASTNQTSMYLCASCRQDSSYEQYFGPGTRLTVT.

The chain carries TRBV25-1 and TRBJ1-6, with TRBD1 identical over 7 bases. After removal of 3 bases from V and 4 bases from J, the junction contained 6 bases not matched to a gene. The length of the CDR3 is 16 residues. Germline V lookup: CDR1 MGHDK, CDR2 SYGVNS. The CDR3 spells CASSDPTGQYNSPLHF. The CDR3 nucleotides are TGTGCCAGCAGTGATCCGACAGGGCAATATAATTCACCCCTCCACTTT.

The rearrangement joins TRBV7-9 to TRBJ2-3, with 7 positions matching TRBD1. Germline CDR1 reads SEHNR; CDR2 reads FQNEAQ (reference sequence). The CDR3 contains 15 residues. V shed 3 bases and J 3 bases; nucleotides not matched to a gene: 6. The CDR3 loop is CASSFRQGITDTQYF. The CDR3 DNA follows: TGTGCCAGCAGCTTTCGACAGGGAATAACAGATACGCAGTATTTT.

V gene TRBV15 combines with J gene TRBJ2-7; TRBD2 agrees at 9 bases. The CDR3 runs 16 residues. V was pared by 0 bases and J by 3 bases, with 6 bases of the junction left unmatched. Germline lookup yields CDR1 LNHNV and CDR2 YYDKDF (reference sequence). The CDR3 spells CATSRDRVSGSYEQYF. CDR3 nucleotide sequence: TGTGCCACCAGCAGAGATCGCGTTAGCGGGAGCTACGAGCAGTACTTC.